The subject of this entry is one T cell receptor beta chain. Antigen unknown. The identical CDR3 is also encoded by other nucleotide sequences in the sample. This sample was taken from a study of cytomegalovirus exposure and HLA in healthy donors. Primers for the PCR totalled 60 Vbeta and 13 Jbeta. Profiled with immunoSEQ multiplex PCR; TCRdb holds only in-frame clones, not every one. This sample has 75,000 to 95,000 clones, with under 80% found just once. The records do not include a CMV serostatus for this donor. Overall study results and limits: Analyses of presence and absence presupposed an approximately uniform sequencing depth across donors.

The TCR sequence derives from a human donor in good health. Sequences were obtained from PBMCs.

The CDR3 bases are TGTGCCAGTAGTGTCCGGGACAGGGGACAGCCCCAGCATTTT. Amino acids: CASSVRDRGQPQHF. This chain connects TRBV19 to TRBJ1-5; 10 positions agree with TRBD1. V lost 5 bases, J lost 7 bases, and 5 bases stayed unmatched. Germline V CDR1 and CDR2: LNHDA, SQIVND (reference sequence). CDR3 length: 14 amino acids.